One and the same sample provided the 14 T cell receptor beta chains below, sequenced in a study of blood T cell repertoires in COVID-19. Only in-frame clones appear in the TCRdb table, and some are missing; sequencing was by immunoSEQ multiplex PCR. The sample shows some 110,000 clones, 60% to 85% of them seen only once. Sequencing was performed on peripheral blood. These receptors were obtained from a man older than 75 with COVID-19, enrolled during active disease.

In its sample, this clone was seen a few times. This chain joins TRBV25-1 and TRBJ1-2; maybe TRBD1 (5 bases). V lost 3 bases to trimming and J lost 4 bases, with 9 bases between them. This CDR3 contains 13 residues. CDR1 and CDR2 (germline): MGHDK, SYGVNS. The CDR3 loop is CASSEQGPYGYTF. As DNA, the CDR3 is TGTGCCAGCAGTGAGCAGGGCCCCTATGGCTACACCTTC.

The V call is TRBV6-6, the J call TRBJ1-5, with 7 bases matching TRBD1. The V gene end was trimmed by 7 bases and the J gene end by 6 bases; junction bases not matched to a gene: 9. The CDR3 spans 14 residues. The germline CDR1 and CDR2 sequences are MNHNY and SVGAGI (reference sequence). The CDR3 here is CASTNTGVRQPQHF. CDR3 nucleotide sequence: TGTGCCAGCACCAACACAGGGGTACGTCAGCCCCAGCATTTT.

The chain is built from TRBV6-5 and TRBJ2-7, with a weak D call TRBD2 (6 bases). Trimming removed 2 bases at V and 2 bases at J, with 13 bases between. This CDR3 spans 15 amino acids. Germline V gives CDR1 MNHEY, CDR2 SVGAGI. The CDR3 DNA reads TGTGCCAGCAGTTACGGGGTAGCGGCTACCTACGAGCAGTACTTC. Translating gives CASSYGVAATYEQYF.

This clone has only one observation. The V and J genes are TRBV11-2 and TRBJ1-5; D is undetermined. CDR1 and CDR2 (germline): SGHAT, FQNNGV. With 1 base removed from V and 5 bases from J, the gap between germline ends came to 6 bases. There are 13 residues in the CDR3. The CDR3 reads CASSLVADQPQHF. CDR3 nucleotide sequence: TGTGCCAGCAGCTTAGTGGCAGATCAGCCCCAGCATTTT.

The chain carries TRBV27 and TRBJ1-3, with 10 bases aligning to TRBD1. This CDR3 is 18 amino acids long. The V segment lost 6 bases and the J segment 0 bases; nucleotides outside the gene matches: 11. Germline V lookup: CDR1 MNHEY, CDR2 SMNVEV (reference sequence). DNA for the CDR3: TGTGCCAGCAGCCCAATAGGGACAGGGGCGAGCTCTGGAAACACCATATATTTT. The encoded protein is CASSPIGTGASSGNTIYF.

V usage is TRBV27 and J usage is TRBJ2-3; 8 positions match TRBD2. CDR1 MNHEY and CDR2 SMNVEV come from the germline V gene (reference sequence). The junction had 8 bases not matched to a gene; V was cut back by 2 bases and J by 4 bases. The CDR3 loop spans 16 amino acids. The CDR3 region is CASSLAGGAPSDTQYF. CDR3 bases: TGTGCCAGCAGTTTAGCGGGGGGCGCCCCTTCAGATACGCAGTATTTT.

The CDR3 here is CASSPGGSGNQPQHF. For the CDR3, the DNA is TGTGCCAGCAGCCCGGGGGGTAGTGGCAATCAGCCCCAGCATTTT. The chain has TRBV7-2 and TRBJ1-5; the D gene is possibly TRBD1 (5 bases). V dropped 5 bases and J dropped 2 bases, with 13 bases sitting between them. The germline V gene encodes CDR1 SGHTA and CDR2 FQGNSA. The CDR3 has 15 residues.

This rearrangement joins TRBV5-1 to TRBJ2-7; 8 bases are shared with TRBD2. This CDR3 spans 15 amino acids. J lost 1 base, V lost 4 bases, and 7 bases had no gene match. Germline lookup yields CDR1 SGHRS and CDR2 YFSETQ. The CDR3 sequence: CASSLPTSESYEQYF. The DNA for the CDR3 is TGCGCCAGCAGCCTCCCGACTAGCGAGTCCTACGAGCAGTACTTC. Full variable domain (remainder filled in from reference TRBV5-1 and TRBJ2-7): KAGVTQTPRYLIKTRGQQVTLSCSPISGHRSVSWYQQTPGQGLQFLFEYFSETQRNKGNFPGRFSGRQFSNSRSEMNVSTLELGDSALYLCASSLPTSESYEQYFGPGTRLTVT.

The genes are TRBV7-2 and TRBJ2-3; 9 bases are a match to TRBD1. J lost 3 bases, V lost 1 base, and 5 bases had no gene match. The germline V gene has CDR1 SGHTA and CDR2 FQGNSA. CDR3 length: 16 amino acids. The CDR3 coding sequence is TGTGCCAGCAGCTTAGACGGGACAGGGACAACAGATACGCAGTATTTT. Its translation: CASSLDGTGTTDTQYF. The full variable domain, rest sourced from reference TRBV7-2 and TRBJ2-3, is GAGVSQSPSNKVTEKGKDVELRCDPISGHTALYWYRQSLGQGLEFLIYFQGNSAPDKSGLPSDRFSAERTGGSVSTLTIQRTQQEDSAVYLCASSLDGTGTTDTQYFGPGTRLTVL.

This clone turned up a few times. The CDR3 DNA is TGTGCCAGTAGTATAGGGGCAAGGGGTCAAGAGACCCAGTACTTC. It is translated as CASSIGARGQETQYF. This chain joins TRBV19 and TRBJ2-5; D is possibly TRBD1 (5 bases). This CDR3 is built from 15 residues. Trimming left V 1 base short and J 2 bases short, with 11 bases between. Germline V lookup: CDR1 LNHDA, CDR2 SQIVND (reference sequence).

Only a few counts were recorded for this clone. The rearrangement joins TRBV5-1 to TRBJ2-6, with 7 bases lining up with TRBD1. CDR1 and CDR2 from the germline V gene are SGHRS and YFSETQ. V lost 3 bases to trimming and J lost 2 bases; unmatched junction nucleotides: 8. The CDR3 runs to 17 residues. As DNA, the CDR3 is TGCGCCAGCAGCTCCCAGGGGGACGAGGCTGGGGCCAACGTCCTGACTTTC. Translation gives CASSSQGDEAGANVLTF.

This clone has just one count. The J gene is TRBJ2-3, the V gene TRBV4-3; TRBD2 matches at 8 bases. The CDR3 length is 16 residues. Unmatched junction bases numbered 6, after V lost 4 bases and J lost 0 bases. CDR1 is LGHNA and CDR2 is YSLEER in the germline V gene. The CDR3 loop reads CASSRDGRGSTDTQYF. CDR3 in DNA: TGCGCCAGCAGCCGGGACGGGAGGGGAAGCACAGATACGCAGTATTTT.

The rearrangement uses TRBV28 and TRBJ2-7, with 8 positions matching TRBD1. Germline V gene data show CDR1 as MDHEN and CDR2 as SYDVKM. The CDR3 totals 15 residues. Trimming removed 3 bases from V and 2 bases from J; junction bases left unmatched: 6. This chain's CDR3 is CASSFTEQGAYEQYF. The CDR3 DNA reads as TGTGCCAGCAGTTTTACTGAACAGGGGGCCTACGAGCAGTACTTC.

The chain combines TRBV7-6 with TRBJ1-6; D is possibly TRBD1 (6 bases). The CDR3 totals 15 residues. From germline, CDR1 is SGHVS and CDR2 FNYEAQ. Trimming took off 3 bases at V and 7 bases at J, with 13 bases between the two ends. CDR3 sequence reads: CASSLTQGENSPLHF. The DNA for the CDR3 is TGTGCCAGCAGCTTGACACAGGGAGAAAATTCACCCCTCCACTTT.